This is a list of T cell receptor beta chains from one sample in a study of blood T cells in healthy people across ages. TCRdb ran MiXCR on the 5' RACE reads and lists one entry per CDR3 protein. The sample has 1.5 million or so distinct CDR3 sequences, approximately 42% seen once. Specimen: blood. The receptors derive from a woman under 30 in good health. Each CDR3 is given with its conserved first and last residue. Each record gives: V gene, clone size, J gene, D gene, CDR3 DNA, CDR3 protein. D genes are given only for firm matches. The size field is filled for only some rows; it gives once, few, many or a size class.

>TRBV9|few|TRBJ2-1|TRBD1
TGTGCCAGCAGCGTAGATGGCAGGGGGTCCTACAATGAGCAGTTCTTC
CASSVDGRGSYNEQFF
>TRBV5-1|few|TRBJ1-2|NA
TGCGCCAGCAGCTTGGACTCACGGAGCTATGGCTACACCTTC
CASSLDSRSYGYTF
>TRBV29-1|NA|TRBJ1-1|TRBD1
TGCAGCGCCCGGGACAGCCCTGCCATTATGAACACTGAAGCTTTCTTT
CSARDSPAIMNTEAFF
>TRBV12-3/TRBV12-4|NA|TRBJ2-5|TRBD2
TGTGCCAGCGCGATCAGCGGGAGGTACAAAGAGACCCAGTACTTC
CASAISGRYKETQYF
>TRBV27|few|TRBJ2-3|TRBD2
TGTGCCAGCAGTTTGGTTGGCGGGGGTCCAGATACGCAGTATTTT
CASSLVGGGPDTQYF
>TRBV12-3/TRBV12-4|NA|TRBJ2-7|TRBD2
TGTGCCAGCAGTTTCACTAGCGGGGCCTACGAGCAGTACTTC
CASSFTSGAYEQYF
>TRBV7-2|few|TRBJ2-5|NA
TGTGCCAGCAGCTTAGTGGTTTGGGAGACCCAGTACTTC
CASSLVVWETQYF
>TRBV21-1|NA|TRBJ1-4|NA
TGTGCCAGCAGGGGACAGGGGGCAAGCGATACTAATGAAAAACTGTTTTTT
CASRGQGASDTNEKLFF
>TRBV2|NA|TRBJ1-2|NA
TGTGCCAGCAGTGAAGCGCGTACAGAACAGCGGGGCTACACCTTC
CASSEARTEQRGYTF
>TRBV9|few|TRBJ2-5|NA
TGTGCCAGCAGCGTAGATCCAGCATACGGGCAGTACTTC
CASSVDPAYGQYF
>TRBV4-1|NA|TRBJ2-7|NA
TGCGCCAGCAGCCAGGCCTTCGGGGGACCCCTCTTCTACGAGCAGTACTTC
CASSQAFGGPLFYEQYF
>TRBV3-1|NA|TRBJ2-5|TRBD2
TGTGCCAGCAGCCAAGATCTAGTAGCGGGAGTTCGGGAGACCCAGTACTTC
CASSQDLVAGVRETQYF
>TRBV10-3|NA|TRBJ2-4|NA
TGTGCCATCAGTGAGTCGGGGCACGGGCAGTACTTC
CAISESGHGQYF
>TRBV9|NA|TRBJ2-7|NA
TGTGCCAGCAGCGCGGACTTATACGAGCAGTACTTC
CASSADLYEQYF
>TRBV7-2|few|TRBJ1-1|NA
TGTGCCAGCAGCTTAGTGGGGCCGGGCACTGAAGCTTTCTTT
CASSLVGPGTEAFF
>TRBV9|NA|TRBJ2-3|NA
TGTGCCAGCAGCGCAGTAGAGGCCCATGTAGTTTACCAAGGCACAGAGACGCAGTATTTT
CASSAVEAHVVYQGTETQYF
>TRBV20-1|NA|TRBJ2-3|NA
TGCAGTGCTAGAGTAGAGAAACTTGATCAGCCCCAGTATTTT
CSARVEKLDQPQYF
>TRBV20-1|NA|TRBJ2-7|NA
TGCAGTGCTAGACGGACAAGGTCCCCCTACGAGCAGTACTTC
CSARRTRSPYEQYF
>TRBV7-8|NA|TRBJ2-7|TRBD2
TGTGCCAGCAGCTTAGAAAGTCCTAGCGGTTTTATCTACGAGCAGTACTTC
CASSLESPSGFIYEQYF
>TRBV20-1|NA|TRBJ2-3|TRBD2
TGCAGTGCTCCGACTAGCGGGGCAATCACAGATACGCAGTATTTT
CSAPTSGAITDTQYF
>TRBV27|few|TRBJ2-7|NA
TGTGCCAGCAGTTTAGGCACAGTCCCGACCGAGCAGTACTTC
CASSLGTVPTEQYF
>TRBV12-3/TRBV12-4|NA|TRBJ2-3|TRBD1
TGTGCCAGCAGTTCCCTGACAGGGGGCGCCACAGATACGCAGTATTTT
CASSSLTGGATDTQYF
>TRBV27|few|TRBJ2-5|TRBD2
TGTGCCAGCAGACACACTAGCGCGGACGAGACCCAGTACTTC
CASRHTSADETQYF
>TRBV27|NA|TRBJ2-3|TRBD1
TGTGCCAGCAGTGCCCGACAGGGAACGCAGTATTTT
CASSARQGTQYF
>TRBV21-1|NA|TRBJ2-7|NA
TGTGCCAGCAGCAAAGCAGGTAGGAGGACACCGGGCGAGCAGTACTTC
CASSKAGRRTPGEQYF
>TRBV12-3/TRBV12-4|few|TRBJ2-3|NA
TGTGCCAGCCCCCGGTTTATCGGCCGCGGGACAGATACGCAGTATTTT
CASPRFIGRGTDTQYF
>TRBV28|few|TRBJ2-6|NA
TGTGCCAGCAGTGAGCAAAGAAGAGCCATCTCTGGGGCCAACGTCCTGACTTTC
CASSEQRRAISGANVLTF
>TRBV6-2/TRBV6-3|NA|TRBJ2-7|NA
TGTGCCAGCAGTTACGCGCTAGCGAGCAGCTACGAGCAGTACTTC
CASSYALASSYEQYF
>TRBV6-2/TRBV6-3|NA|TRBJ2-1|NA
TGTGCCAGCAGTTACTACAGGGTAAGCTCCTACAATGAGCAGTTCTTC
CASSYYRVSSYNEQFF
>TRBV20-1|few|TRBJ2-1|NA
TGCAGTGCTATTGGACGGACCTACAATGAGCAGTTCTTC
CSAIGRTYNEQFF
>TRBV29-1|few|TRBJ2-3|TRBD2
TGCAGCGTCGAAGGTCCTAGCGGGAGCGGAGGGGCAGATACGCAGTATTTT
CSVEGPSGSGGADTQYF
>TRBV9|NA|TRBJ2-7|TRBD2
TGTGCCAGCAGCGTAGTGGCGGGAGTCGGCGAGCAGTACTTC
CASSVVAGVGEQYF
>TRBV12-5|NA|TRBJ2-6|NA
TGTGCTAGTGGTTTGCACGCTGGGGCCAACGTCCTGACTTTC
CASGLHAGANVLTF
>TRBV25-1|NA|TRBJ2-5|NA
TGTGCCAGCAGTGAAGAATATAGCAGAAGCAATGAGCAGTACTTC
CASSEEYSRSNEQYF
>TRBV29-1|few|TRBJ1-1|NA
TGCAGCGTTGACACCGGGGTGGCCCGGGGCACTGAAGCTTTCTTT
CSVDTGVARGTEAFF
>TRBV6-6|NA|TRBJ2-2|TRBD1
TGTGCCAGCAGCGAGACAGGGGGCAGAACCGGGGAGCTGTTTTTT
CASSETGGRTGELFF
>TRBV7-2|few|TRBJ1-2|TRBD1
TGTGCCAGCAGCTTGACACAGGGGGGCTATGGCTACACCTTC
CASSLTQGGYGYTF